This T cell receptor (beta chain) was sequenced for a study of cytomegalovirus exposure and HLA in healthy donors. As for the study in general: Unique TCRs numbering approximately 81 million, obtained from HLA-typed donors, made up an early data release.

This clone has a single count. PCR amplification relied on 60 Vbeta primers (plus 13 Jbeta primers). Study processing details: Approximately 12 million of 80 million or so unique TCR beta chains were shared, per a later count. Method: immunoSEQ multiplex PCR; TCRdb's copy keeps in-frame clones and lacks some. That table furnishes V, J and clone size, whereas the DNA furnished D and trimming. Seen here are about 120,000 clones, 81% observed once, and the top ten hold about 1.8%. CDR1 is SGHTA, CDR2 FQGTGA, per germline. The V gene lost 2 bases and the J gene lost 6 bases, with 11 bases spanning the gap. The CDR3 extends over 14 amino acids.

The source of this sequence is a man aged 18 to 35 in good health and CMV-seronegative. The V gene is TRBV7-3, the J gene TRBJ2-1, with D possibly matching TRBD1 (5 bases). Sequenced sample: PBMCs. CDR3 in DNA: TGTGCCAGCAGCTTATGGCAGGGCCTCAATGAGCAGTTCTTC. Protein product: CASSLWQGLNEQFF.